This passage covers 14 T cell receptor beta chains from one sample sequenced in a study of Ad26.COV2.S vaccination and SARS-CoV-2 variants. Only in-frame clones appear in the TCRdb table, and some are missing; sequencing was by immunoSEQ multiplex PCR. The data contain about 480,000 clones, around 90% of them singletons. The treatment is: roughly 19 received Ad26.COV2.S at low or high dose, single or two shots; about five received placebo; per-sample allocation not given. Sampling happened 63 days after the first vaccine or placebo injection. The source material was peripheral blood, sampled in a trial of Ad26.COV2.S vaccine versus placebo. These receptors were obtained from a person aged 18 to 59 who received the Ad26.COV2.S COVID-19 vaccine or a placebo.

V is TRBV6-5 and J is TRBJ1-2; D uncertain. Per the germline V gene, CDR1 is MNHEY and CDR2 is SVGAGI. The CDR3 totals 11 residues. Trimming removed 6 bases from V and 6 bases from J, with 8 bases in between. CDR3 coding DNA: TGTGCCAGCAGGGTCGGCGATGGCTACACCTTC. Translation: CASRVGDGYTF.

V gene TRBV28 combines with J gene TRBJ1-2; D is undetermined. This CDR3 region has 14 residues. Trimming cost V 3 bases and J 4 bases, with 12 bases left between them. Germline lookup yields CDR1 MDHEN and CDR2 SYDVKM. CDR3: CASSFGGYRYGYTF. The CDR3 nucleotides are TGTGCCAGCAGTTTCGGAGGGTACCGCTATGGCTACACCTTC.

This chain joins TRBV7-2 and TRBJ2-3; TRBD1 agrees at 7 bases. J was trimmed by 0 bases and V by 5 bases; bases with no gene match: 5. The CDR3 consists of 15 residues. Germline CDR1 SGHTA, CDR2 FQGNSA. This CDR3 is CASSTGQASTDTQYF. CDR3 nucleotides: TGTGCCAGCAGCACAGGACAGGCTAGCACAGATACGCAGTATTTT.

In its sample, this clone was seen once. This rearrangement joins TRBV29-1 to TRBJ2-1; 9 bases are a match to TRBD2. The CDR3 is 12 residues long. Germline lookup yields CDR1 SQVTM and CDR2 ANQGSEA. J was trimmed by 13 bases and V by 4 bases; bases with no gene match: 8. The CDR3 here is CSVGEAGGPQFF. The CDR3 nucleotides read TGCAGCGTTGGGGAGGCGGGAGGGCCTCAGTTCTTC.

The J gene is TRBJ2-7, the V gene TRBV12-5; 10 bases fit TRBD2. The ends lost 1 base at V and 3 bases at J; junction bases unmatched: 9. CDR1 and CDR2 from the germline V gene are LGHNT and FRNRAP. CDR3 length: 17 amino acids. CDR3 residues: CASGLGLASGSRYEQYF. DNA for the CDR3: TGTGCTAGTGGTTTGGGGTTGGCTAGCGGGAGTCGCTACGAGCAGTACTTC.

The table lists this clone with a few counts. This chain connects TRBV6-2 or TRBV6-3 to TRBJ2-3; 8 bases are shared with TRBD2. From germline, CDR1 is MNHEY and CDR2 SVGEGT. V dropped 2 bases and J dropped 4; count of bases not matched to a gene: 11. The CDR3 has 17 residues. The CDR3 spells CASSYPPAGLAPDTQYF. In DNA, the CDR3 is TGTGCCAGCAGTTACCCCCCCGCTGGACTAGCCCCAGATACGCAGTATTTT.

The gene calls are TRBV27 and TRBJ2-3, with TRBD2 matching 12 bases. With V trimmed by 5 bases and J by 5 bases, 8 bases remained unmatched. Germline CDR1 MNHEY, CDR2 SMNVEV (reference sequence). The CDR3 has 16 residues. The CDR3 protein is CASSPRLAGEVDTQYF. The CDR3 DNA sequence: TGTGCCAGCAGTCCGCGACTAGCGGGAGAGGTAGATACGCAGTATTTT.

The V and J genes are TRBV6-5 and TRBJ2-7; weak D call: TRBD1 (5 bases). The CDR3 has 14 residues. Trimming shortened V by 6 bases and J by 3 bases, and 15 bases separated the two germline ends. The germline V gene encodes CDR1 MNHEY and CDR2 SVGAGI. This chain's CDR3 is CASRDPGSYYEQYF. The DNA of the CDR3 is TGTGCCAGCAGGGACCCAGGGTCTTACTACGAGCAGTACTTC.

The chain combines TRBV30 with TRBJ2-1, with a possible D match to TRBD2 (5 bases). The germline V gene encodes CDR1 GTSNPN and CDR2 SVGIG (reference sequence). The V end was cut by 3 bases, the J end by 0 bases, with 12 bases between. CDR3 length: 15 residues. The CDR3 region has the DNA TGTGCCTGGAGGGGCGGGCCCGGCTCCTACAATGAGCAGTTCTTC. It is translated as CAWRGGPGSYNEQFF.

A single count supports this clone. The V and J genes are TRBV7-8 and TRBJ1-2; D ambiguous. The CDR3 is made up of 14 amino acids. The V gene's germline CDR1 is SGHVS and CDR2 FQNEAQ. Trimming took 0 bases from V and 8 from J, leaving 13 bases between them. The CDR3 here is CASSLAHRAGGYTF. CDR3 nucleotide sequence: TGTGCCAGCAGCTTAGCGCACCGTGCCGGCGGCTACACCTTC.

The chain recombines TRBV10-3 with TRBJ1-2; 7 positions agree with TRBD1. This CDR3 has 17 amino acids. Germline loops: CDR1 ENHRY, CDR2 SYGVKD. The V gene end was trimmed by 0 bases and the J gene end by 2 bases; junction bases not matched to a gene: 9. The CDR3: CAISESISGQDNYGYTF. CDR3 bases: TGTGCCATCAGTGAGTCGATATCAGGACAGGACAACTATGGCTACACCTTC.

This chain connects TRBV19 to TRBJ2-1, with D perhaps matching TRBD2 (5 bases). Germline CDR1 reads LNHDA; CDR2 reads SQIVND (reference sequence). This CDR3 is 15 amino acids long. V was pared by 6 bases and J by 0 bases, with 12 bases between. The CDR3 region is CASSSPSSSYNEQFF. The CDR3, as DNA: TGTGCCAGTAGCAGCCCTAGCAGCTCCTACAATGAGCAGTTCTTC.

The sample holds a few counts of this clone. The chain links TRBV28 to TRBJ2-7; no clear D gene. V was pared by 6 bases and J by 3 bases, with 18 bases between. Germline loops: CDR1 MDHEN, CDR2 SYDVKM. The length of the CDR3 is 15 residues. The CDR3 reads CASRESGSVNYEQYF. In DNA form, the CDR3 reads TGTGCCAGCAGGGAGTCGGGCTCCGTAAACTACGAGCAGTACTTC.

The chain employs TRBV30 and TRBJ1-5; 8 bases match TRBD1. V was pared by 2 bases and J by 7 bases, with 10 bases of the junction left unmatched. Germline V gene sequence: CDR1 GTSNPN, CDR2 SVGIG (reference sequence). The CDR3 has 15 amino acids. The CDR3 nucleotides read TGTGCCTGGAGTTCTGGACAGGGCGGGCGACAGCCCCAGCATTTT. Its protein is CAWSSGQGGRQPQHF.